The following is a T cell receptor (beta chain) sequence with its context. The germline V gene has CDR1 KGHSH and CDR2 LQKENI. This CDR3 has 16 residues. V gave up 3 bases and J gave up 3 bases; unmatched junction bases: 9. Measured with immunoSEQ multiplex PCR; TCRdb has only the in-frame clones, and not every one. Among 91,000 or so clones listed, roughly 96% were seen once. The source of the sample is a study of technical replicates of blood from a few donors. The specimen sequenced was T cells isolated from PBMCs. The sequence was collected from a human donor in good health. The chain is built from TRBV18 and TRBJ2-7; 9 nucleotides align to TRBD1. CDR3 coding DNA: TGTGCCAGCTCACCTCGGGACAGGGTAAAGTACTACGAGCAGTACTTC. Amino acid sequence: CASSPRDRVKYYEQYF.